This T cell receptor beta chain was observed in a study of vaccination and CD4 T cells after COVID-19. Turning to the study itself: At a median around 100 days (range 35 to 161) after diagnosis, post-COVID samples were drawn. Overall study results and limits: Convalescent patients displayed spike mono-reactivity in 304 of 307 vaccine-specific clones.

The assay that was used to sequence DNA from cultured CD4+ T cells was the Oncomine TCR Beta short-read assay. One entry per CDR3 protein results from TCRdb running MiXCR on the PCR reads. The sample has 20,000 or so distinct CDR3 sequences; more than 55% are singletons. The treatment here: approximately nine-day PBMC culture with coronavirus spike peptide pools or control peptides (ViraFEST assay). PCR positivity dates ran from March to December 2020, preceding US Alpha, Beta and Delta variants. IL-2 (about 10 IU/ml) and peptide pools (approximately 10 ug/ml) were added to cultures of two million PBMCs per well. This clonotype appeared a few times. Its cognate antigen is unknown. The clonotype originates from a human donor who had recovered from COVID-19. Sequencing used CD4+ T cells from blood, cultured in vitro, obtained before SARS-CoV-2 vaccination.

The DNA for the CDR3 is TGTGCCAGCAGCTCAATTACAGGGGCTCAACCTGGAGGCTACACCTTC. Amino acids: CASSSITGAQPGGYTF. This chain connects TRBV7-8 to TRBJ1-2, with 7 nucleotides matching TRBD1. The CDR3 is made up of 16 amino acids. The germline V gene encodes CDR1 SGHVS and CDR2 FQNEAQ. Losses at the gene ends were 4 bases for V and 8 bases for J; bases not matched to a gene: 16.